The 19 T cell receptor beta chains below were found in one sample sequenced in a study of blood T cells in healthy people across ages (dated by TCRdb to between 2014 and 2017). The library relied on 5' RACE. The instrument was an Illumina HiSeq 2500. A second PCR of about 6 to 12 cycles was run with a J-beta primer mix and a sample-barcoded 5' primer. TCRdb trimmed the raw reads at Q25, called clones with MiXCR and kept productive beta chains. Rows with a matching CDR3 protein are joined into one entry that keeps the most common DNA and genes. Counted in this sample were roughly 800,000 distinct CDR3 sequences; roughly 40% of them appeared once. The biggest ten clones account for approximately 13% of the sample. The sample comprised blood. The receptors were gathered from a man younger than 30 in good health.

The rearrangement links TRBV5-1 to TRBJ2-3; unclear D gene. The CDR3 contains 12 residues. Per germline, CDR1 SGHRS and CDR2 YFSETQ. The germline V and J ends were trimmed by 4 bases and 8 bases, with 11 bases remaining between them. In DNA form, the CDR3 reads TGCGCCAGCAGCGACCAGTTGAGTACGCAGTATTTT. It encodes CASSDQLSTQYF.

The chain employs TRBV6-5 and TRBJ1-2, with 7 bases lining up with TRBD1. Unmatched junction bases numbered 16, after V lost 1 base and J lost 5 bases. The CDR3 covers 18 residues. Germline CDR1 is MNHEY and CDR2 is SVGAGI. Written as DNA, the CDR3 is TGTGCCAGCAGTTACTTGGGAAAGGGGGCTCCCGAGGGGTATGGCTACACCTTC. Translated, it gives CASSYLGKGAPEGYGYTF.

This clonotype came up a few times. The chain combines TRBV7-3 with TRBJ1-1; D gene ambiguous. V was cut by 5 bases and J by 1 base, with 17 bases left in between. The germline V gene has CDR1 SGHTA and CDR2 FQGTGA. This CDR3 is built from 16 residues. The DNA of the CDR3 is TGTGCCAGCAGCCCCCACGCCCGGCTGGGGAACACTGAAGCTTTCTTT. Protein: CASSPHARLGNTEAFF.

The chain links TRBV5-1 to TRBJ1-1; D is ambiguous. The V and J ends lost 7 bases and 1 base respectively, with 17 bases between them. The CDR3 contains 15 residues. Germline V gene lookup returns CDR1 SGHRS and CDR2 YFSETQ. The CDR3 spells CASCDGDMGNTEAFF. CDR3 DNA: TGCGCCAGCTGCGATGGGGATATGGGGAACACTGAAGCTTTCTTT.

This clonotype was seen a few times. The chain joins TRBV7-9 to TRBJ1-1, with D possibly matching TRBD1 (6 bases). The CDR3 totals 13 residues. The V gene's germline CDR1 is SEHNR and CDR2 FQNEAQ (reference sequence). Trimming shortened V by 1 base and J by 6 bases, and 9 bases separated the two germline ends. The CDR3 bases are TGTGCCAGCAGCTTAGACAGGGCCCCTGAAGCTTTCTTT. Its protein is CASSLDRAPEAFF.

This rearrangement joins TRBV5-1 to TRBJ1-1, with D perhaps TRBD1 (6 bases). This CDR3 spans 14 amino acids. The V end was cut by 3 bases, the J end by 8 bases, with 17 bases between. Per germline, CDR1 SGHRS and CDR2 YFSETQ. CDR3: CASSSVPGHAEAFF. Here the CDR3 DNA reads TGCGCCAGCAGCTCCGTCCCGGGACACGCCGAAGCTTTCTTT.

This clonotype was seen once. This chain connects TRBV12-3 or TRBV12-4 to TRBJ1-1; 7 positions match TRBD1. The CDR3 contains 14 residues. V shed 7 bases and J 6 bases; nucleotides not matched to a gene: 11. In DNA, the CDR3 is TGTGCCAGCAAGATCGGACAGGTAGGCGCTGAAGCTTTCTTT. It codes for CASKIGQVGAEAFF.

The rearrangement uses TRBV14 and TRBJ2-1; 9 nucleotides agree with TRBD1. Germline V lookup: CDR1 SGHDN, CDR2 FVKESK. V lost 7 bases, J lost 6 bases, and 7 bases stayed unmatched. CDR3 length: 14 residues. CDR3 sequence: CASNSGTGFNEQFF. The CDR3 nucleotides read TGTGCCAGCAATTCCGGGACAGGGTTCAATGAGCAGTTCTTC.

The V call is TRBV6-2 or TRBV6-3, the J call TRBJ1-1; D might be TRBD1 (5 bases). Trimming stripped 2 bases from V and 5 bases from J, with 9 bases between. This CDR3 region has 13 residues. The V gene's germline CDR1 is MNHEY and CDR2 SVGEGT. The CDR3 sequence is CASSYSWGTEAFF. The CDR3 nucleotides read TGTGCCAGCAGTTACAGTTGGGGGACTGAAGCTTTCTTT.

In regard to this clonotype: This sequence may be a read error, since a much larger clone differs from it by one base. This chain joins TRBV14 and TRBJ2-3, with D possibly being TRBD1 (6 bases). CDR3 length equals 15 residues. Germline CDR1 and CDR2: SGHDN and FVKESK. CDR3 in DNA: TGTGCCGGCAGCCATAGGACAGCAACGGCAGATACGCAGTATTTT. The encoded protein is CAGSHRTATADTQYF.

The chain couples TRBV20-1 to TRBJ1-2, with D possibly matching TRBD1 (5 bases). Trimming pared 3 bases from V and 6 bases from J, leaving 14 bases between. This CDR3 is 13 amino acids long. Germline loops: CDR1 DFQATT, CDR2 SNEGSKA (reference sequence). This chain's CDR3 is CSASENRIDGYTF. The CDR3 DNA follows: TGCAGTGCTAGTGAGAACAGGATCGATGGCTACACCTTC.

This clonotype was observed at least ten times. CDR3 in amino acids: CASSRTGGAENNEQFF. In nucleotides, the CDR3 is TGTGCCAGCAGTCGAACAGGGGGCGCAGAAAACAATGAGCAGTTCTTC. The chain has TRBV7-2 and TRBJ2-1; 9 bases fit TRBD1. J gave up 5 bases and V 6 bases, and 11 bases lay outside the gene matches. Germline loops: CDR1 SGHTA, CDR2 FQGNSA. CDR3 length: 16 residues.

The J gene is TRBJ2-4, the V gene TRBV3-1; either TRBD1 or TRBD2 may fit D (5 bases each). The end of the DNA is better explained by TRBJ2-7, so the J call may be wrong. Germline CDR1 is LGHDT and CDR2 is YNNKEL (reference sequence). CDR3 length: 13 amino acids. This CDR3 reads CASSRFGGYEQYF. The CDR3 DNA reads as TGTGCCAGCAGCCGTTTTGGGGGCTACGAGCAGTACTTC.

This clonotype was seen a handful of times. The CDR3 is CSATYGATGTVKYF. The CDR3 DNA sequence: TGCAGTGCTACCTACGGGGCAACCGGGACAGTAAAGTACTTC. The chain is built from TRBV20-1 and TRBJ2-7; TRBD1 agrees at 7 bases. The V gene's germline CDR1 is DFQATT and CDR2 SNEGSKA (reference sequence). V was pared by 4 bases and J by 11 bases, with 17 bases of the junction left unmatched. The CDR3 consists of 14 residues.

V is TRBV4-1 and J is TRBJ1-5; D not certain. The length of the CDR3 is 14 residues. Germline V gene sequence: CDR1 MGHRA, CDR2 YSYEKL. V was clipped by 1 base and J by 3 bases, with 7 bases between them. CDR3 sequence reads: CASSQVSDNQPQHF. DNA of the CDR3: TGCGCCAGCAGCCAAGTTAGTGACAATCAGCCCCAGCATTTT.

This clonotype was observed at least ten times. The chain carries TRBV4-2 and TRBJ2-1; D is uncertain. Germline V gene sequence: CDR1 LGHNA, CDR2 YNFKEQ. Trimming pared 1 base from V and 5 bases from J, leaving 3 bases between. The CDR3 length is 12 residues. Written as DNA, the CDR3 is TGTGCCAGCAGCCAAGTTAACAATGAGCAGTTCTTC. Translation: CASSQVNNEQFF.

With respect to this clonotype: A clone one base away is much larger, so this may be a read error. The gene calls are TRBV12-3 or TRBV12-4 and TRBJ2-1; 9 bases agree with TRBD1. J was trimmed by 15 bases and V by 5 bases; bases with no gene match: 8. The CDR3 has 12 residues. The CDR3: CASSRTGQGRFF. CDR3 nucleotides: TGTGCCAGCAGTCGAACGGGACAGGGTCGGTTCTTC.

The chain links TRBV10-3 to TRBJ2-5; 10 positions match TRBD1. The V segment lost 10 bases and the J segment 5 bases; nucleotides outside the gene matches: 16. Germline assignment: CDR1 ENHRY and CDR2 SYGVKD. CDR3 length equals 16 residues. Here the CDR3 DNA reads TGTGCCACCAAGACCCGGACAGGGGGTCTAGGGGAGACCCAGTACTTC. This translates into CATKTRTGGLGETQYF.

The CDR3, as DNA: TGCGCCAGCAGCTTGGCAGAAACCTATGAGCAGTTCTTC. Its translation: CASSLAETYEQFF. This rearrangement joins TRBV5-1 to TRBJ2-1; D is ambiguous. CDR3 size: 13 residues. Germline CDR1 SGHRS, CDR2 YFSETQ. V was trimmed by 0 bases and J by 8 bases, leaving 9 bases between them.